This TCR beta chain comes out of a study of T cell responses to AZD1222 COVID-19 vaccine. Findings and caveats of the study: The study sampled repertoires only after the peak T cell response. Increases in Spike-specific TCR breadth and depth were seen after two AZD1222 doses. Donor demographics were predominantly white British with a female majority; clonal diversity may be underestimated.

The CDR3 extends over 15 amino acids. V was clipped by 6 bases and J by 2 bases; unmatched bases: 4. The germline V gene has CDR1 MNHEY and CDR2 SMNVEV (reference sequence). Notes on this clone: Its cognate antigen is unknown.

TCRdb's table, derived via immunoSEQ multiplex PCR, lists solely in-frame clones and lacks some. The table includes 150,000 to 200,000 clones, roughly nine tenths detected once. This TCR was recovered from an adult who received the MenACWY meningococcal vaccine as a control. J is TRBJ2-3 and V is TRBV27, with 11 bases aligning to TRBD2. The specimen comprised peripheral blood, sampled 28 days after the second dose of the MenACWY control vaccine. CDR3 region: CASRRLAGLTDTQYF. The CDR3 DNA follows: TGTGCCAGCAGGAGACTAGCGGGGCTCACAGATACGCAGTATTTT.